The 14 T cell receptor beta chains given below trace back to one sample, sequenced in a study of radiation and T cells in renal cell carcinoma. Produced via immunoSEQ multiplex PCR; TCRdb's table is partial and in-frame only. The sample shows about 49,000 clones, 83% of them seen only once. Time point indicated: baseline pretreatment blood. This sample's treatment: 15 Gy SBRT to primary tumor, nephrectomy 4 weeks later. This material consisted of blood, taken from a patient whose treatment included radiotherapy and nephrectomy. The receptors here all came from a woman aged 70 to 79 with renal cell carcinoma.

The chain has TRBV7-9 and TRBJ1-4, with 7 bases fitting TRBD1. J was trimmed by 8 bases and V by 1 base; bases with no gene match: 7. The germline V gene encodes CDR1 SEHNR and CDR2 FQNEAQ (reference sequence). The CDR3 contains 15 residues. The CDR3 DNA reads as TGTGCCAGCAGCTTAGTGACAGGGCTTAGGGAAAAACTGTTTTTT. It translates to CASSLVTGLREKLFF. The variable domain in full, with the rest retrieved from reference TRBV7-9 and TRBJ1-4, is DTGVSQNPRHKITKRGQNVTFRCDPISEHNRLYWYRQTLGQGPEFLTYFQNEAQLEKSRLLSDRFSAERPKGSFSTLEIQRTEQGDSAMYLCASSLVTGLREKLFFGSGTQLSVL.

CDR3 nucleotide sequence: TGTGCCGGGGGAAACACCATATATTTT. This translates into CAGGNTIYF. The rearrangement uses TRBV25-1 and TRBJ1-3; no clear D gene. There are 9 residues in the CDR3. Germline values: CDR1 MGHDK, CDR2 SYGVNS. Trimming removed 11 bases from V and 4 bases from J, with 3 bases in between.

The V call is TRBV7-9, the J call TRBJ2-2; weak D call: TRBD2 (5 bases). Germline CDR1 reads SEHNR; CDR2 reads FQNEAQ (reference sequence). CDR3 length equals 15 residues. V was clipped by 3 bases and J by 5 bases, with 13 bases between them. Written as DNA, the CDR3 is TGTGCCAGCAGCTTTACCGGGGAGTATACCGGGGAGCTGTTTTTT. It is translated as CASSFTGEYTGELFF. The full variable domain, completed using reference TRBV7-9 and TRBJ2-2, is DTGVSQNPRHKITKRGQNVTFRCDPISEHNRLYWYRQTLGQGPEFLTYFQNEAQLEKSRLLSDRFSAERPKGSFSTLEIQRTEQGDSAMYLCASSFTGEYTGELFFGEGSRLTVL.

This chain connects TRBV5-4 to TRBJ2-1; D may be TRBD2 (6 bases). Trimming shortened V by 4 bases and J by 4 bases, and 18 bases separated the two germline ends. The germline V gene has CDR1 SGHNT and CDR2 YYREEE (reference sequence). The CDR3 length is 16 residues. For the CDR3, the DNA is TGTGCCAGCAGCGGCGGGATGCGGTCGATTTACAATGAGCAGTTCTTC. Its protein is CASSGGMRSIYNEQFF.

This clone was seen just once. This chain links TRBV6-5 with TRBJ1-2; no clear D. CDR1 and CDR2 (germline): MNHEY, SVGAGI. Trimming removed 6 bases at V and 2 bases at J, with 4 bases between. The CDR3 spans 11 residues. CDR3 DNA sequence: TGTGCCAGCAGGGAGAACTATGGCTACACCTTC. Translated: CASRENYGYTF.

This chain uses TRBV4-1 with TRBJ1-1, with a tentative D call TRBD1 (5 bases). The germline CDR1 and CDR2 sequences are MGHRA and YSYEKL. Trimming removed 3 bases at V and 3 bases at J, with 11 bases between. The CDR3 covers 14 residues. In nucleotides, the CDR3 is TGCGCCAGCAGCCATATTATGGGGGACACTGAAGCTTTCTTT. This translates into CASSHIMGDTEAFF.

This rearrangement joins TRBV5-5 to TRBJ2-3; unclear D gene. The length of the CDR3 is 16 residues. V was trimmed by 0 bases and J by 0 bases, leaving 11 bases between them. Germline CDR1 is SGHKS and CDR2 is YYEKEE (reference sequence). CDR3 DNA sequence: TGTGCCAGCAGCTTGGAATTGGCGGTTAGCACAGATACGCAGTATTTT. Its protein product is CASSLELAVSTDTQYF.

CDR3: CASSHKGGEGGNQPQHF. CDR3 bases: TGTGCCAGCAGCCACAAAGGGGGGGAGGGCGGCAATCAGCCCCAGCATTTT. This sequence joins TRBV21-1 and TRBJ1-5. TRBV21-1 has pseudogene status. The CDR3 length is 17 residues.

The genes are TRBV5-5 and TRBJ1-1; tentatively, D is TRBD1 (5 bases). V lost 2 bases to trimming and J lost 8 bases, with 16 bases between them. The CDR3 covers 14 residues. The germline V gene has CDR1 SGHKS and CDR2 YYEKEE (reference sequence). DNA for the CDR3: TGTGCCAGCAGCTTCGAGGGTGGAGGGGTCGAAGCTTTCTTT. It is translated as CASSFEGGGVEAFF.

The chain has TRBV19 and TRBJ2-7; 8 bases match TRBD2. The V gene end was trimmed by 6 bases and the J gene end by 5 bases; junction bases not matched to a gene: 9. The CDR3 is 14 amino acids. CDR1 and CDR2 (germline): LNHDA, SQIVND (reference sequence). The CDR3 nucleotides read TGTGCCAGTAGCACAGTAGCGGGAACGCACGAGCAGTACTTC. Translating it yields CASSTVAGTHEQYF.

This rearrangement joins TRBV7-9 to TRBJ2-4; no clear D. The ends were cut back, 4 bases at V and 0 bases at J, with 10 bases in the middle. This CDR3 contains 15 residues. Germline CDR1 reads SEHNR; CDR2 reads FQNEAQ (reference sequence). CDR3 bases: TGTGCCAGCAGCTCGGGTCAGCTAGCCAAAAACATTCAGTACTTC. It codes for CASSSGQLAKNIQYF.

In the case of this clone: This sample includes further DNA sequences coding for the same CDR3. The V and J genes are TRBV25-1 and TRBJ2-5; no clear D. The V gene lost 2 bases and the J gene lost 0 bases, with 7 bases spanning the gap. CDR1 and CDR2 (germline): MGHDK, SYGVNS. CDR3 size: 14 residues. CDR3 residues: CASSERGHQETQYF. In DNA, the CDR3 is TGTGCCAGCAGTGAACGCGGACACCAAGAGACCCAGTACTTC.

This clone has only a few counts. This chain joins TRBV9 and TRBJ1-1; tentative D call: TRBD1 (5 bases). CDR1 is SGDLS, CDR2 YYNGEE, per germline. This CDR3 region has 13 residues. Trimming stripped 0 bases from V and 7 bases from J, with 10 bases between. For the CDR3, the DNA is TGTGCCAGCAGCGTAGAATCGGGGGGTGAAGCTTTCTTT. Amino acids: CASSVESGGEAFF.

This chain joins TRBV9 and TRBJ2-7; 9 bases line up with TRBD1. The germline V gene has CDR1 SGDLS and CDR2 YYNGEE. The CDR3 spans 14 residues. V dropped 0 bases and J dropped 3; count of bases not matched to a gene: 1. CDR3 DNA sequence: TGTGCCAGCAGCGTAGGGGGACAGGGCTACGAGCAGTACTTC. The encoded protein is CASSVGGQGYEQYF.